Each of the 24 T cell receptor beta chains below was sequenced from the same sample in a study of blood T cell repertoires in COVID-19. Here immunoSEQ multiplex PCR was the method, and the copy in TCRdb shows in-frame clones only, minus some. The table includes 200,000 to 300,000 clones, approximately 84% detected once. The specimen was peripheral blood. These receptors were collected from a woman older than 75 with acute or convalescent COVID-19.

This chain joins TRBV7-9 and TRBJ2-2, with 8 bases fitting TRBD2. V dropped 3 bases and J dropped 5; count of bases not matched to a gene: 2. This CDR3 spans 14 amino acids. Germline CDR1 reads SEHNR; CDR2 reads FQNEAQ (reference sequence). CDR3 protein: CASSFSGMTGELFF. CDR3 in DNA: TGTGCCAGCAGCTTTAGCGGGATGACCGGGGAGCTGTTTTTT.

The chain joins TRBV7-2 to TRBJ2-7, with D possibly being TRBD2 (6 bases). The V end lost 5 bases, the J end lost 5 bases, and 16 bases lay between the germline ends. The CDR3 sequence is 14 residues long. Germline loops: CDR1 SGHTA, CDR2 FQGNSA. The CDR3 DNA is TGTGCCAGCAGCAGAGGGGACGGGAGAGACGAGCAGTACTTC. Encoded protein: CASSRGDGRDEQYF.

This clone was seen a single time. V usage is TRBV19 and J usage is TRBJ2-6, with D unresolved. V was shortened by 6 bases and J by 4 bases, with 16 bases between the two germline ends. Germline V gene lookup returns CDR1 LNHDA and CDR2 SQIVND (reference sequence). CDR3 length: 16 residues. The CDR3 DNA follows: TGTGCCAGTAGGGCGCAGGTCTCTCTAGGGGCCAACGTCCTGACTTTC. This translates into CASRAQVSLGANVLTF.

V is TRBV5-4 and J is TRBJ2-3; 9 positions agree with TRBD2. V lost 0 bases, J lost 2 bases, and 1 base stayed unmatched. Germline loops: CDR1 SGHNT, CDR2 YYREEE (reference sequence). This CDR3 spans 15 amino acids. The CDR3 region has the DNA TGTGCCAGCAGCTTGGGACTAGCGGTCACAGATACGCAGTATTTT. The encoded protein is CASSLGLAVTDTQYF.

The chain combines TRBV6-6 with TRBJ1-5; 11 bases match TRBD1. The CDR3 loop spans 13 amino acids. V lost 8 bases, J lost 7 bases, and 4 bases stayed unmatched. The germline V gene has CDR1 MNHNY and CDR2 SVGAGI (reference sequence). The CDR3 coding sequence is TGTGCCAGCCGGGACAGGGGGAACCAGCCCCAGCATTTT. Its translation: CASRDRGNQPQHF.

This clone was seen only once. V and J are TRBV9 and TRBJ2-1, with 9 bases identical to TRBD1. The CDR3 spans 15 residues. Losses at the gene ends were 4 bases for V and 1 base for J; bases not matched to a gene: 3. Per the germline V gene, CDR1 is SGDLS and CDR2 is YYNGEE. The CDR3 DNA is TGTGCCAGCAGCCCCGGGACAGGGTCCTACAATGAGCAGTTCTTC. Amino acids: CASSPGTGSYNEQFF. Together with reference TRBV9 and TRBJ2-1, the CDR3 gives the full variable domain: DSGVTQTPKHLITATGQRVTLRCSPRSGDLSVYWYQQSLDQGLQFLIQYYNGEERAKGNILERFSAQQFPDLHSELNLSSLELGDSALYFCASSPGTGSYNEQFFGPGTRLTVL.

The CDR3 loop reads CASSPPGLAGAVTQYF. For the CDR3, the DNA is TGTGCCAGCAGTCCACCGGGACTAGCGGGGGCTGTCACGCAGTATTTT. The gene calls are TRBV27 and TRBJ2-3, with 14 bases that match TRBD2. The V gene end was trimmed by 5 bases and the J gene end by 9 bases; junction bases not matched to a gene: 10. CDR1 is MNHEY and CDR2 is SMNVEV in the germline V gene (reference sequence). The CDR3 runs to 16 residues.

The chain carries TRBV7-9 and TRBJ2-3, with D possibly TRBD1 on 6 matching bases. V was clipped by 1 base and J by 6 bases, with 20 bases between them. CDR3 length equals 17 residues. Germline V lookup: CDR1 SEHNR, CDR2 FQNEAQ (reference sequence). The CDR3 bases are TGTGCCAGCAGCTTAGTACGGGGACACAATAATTTGGATACGCAGTATTTT. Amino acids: CASSLVRGHNNLDTQYF.

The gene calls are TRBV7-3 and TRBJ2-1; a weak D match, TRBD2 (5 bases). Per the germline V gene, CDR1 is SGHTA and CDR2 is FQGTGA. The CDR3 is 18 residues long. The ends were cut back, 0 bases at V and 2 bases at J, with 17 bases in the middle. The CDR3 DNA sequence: TGTGCCAGCAGCTTAACCCCCCCTCTAGCTATCCCCTACAATGAGCAGTTCTTC. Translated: CASSLTPPLAIPYNEQFF.

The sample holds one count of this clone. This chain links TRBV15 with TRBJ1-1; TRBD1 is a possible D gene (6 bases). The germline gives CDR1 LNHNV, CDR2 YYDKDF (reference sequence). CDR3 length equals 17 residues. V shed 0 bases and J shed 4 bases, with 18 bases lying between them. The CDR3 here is CATSRDPDFQGSTEAFF. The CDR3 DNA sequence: TGTGCCACCAGCAGAGATCCTGACTTTCAGGGGAGCACTGAAGCTTTCTTT.

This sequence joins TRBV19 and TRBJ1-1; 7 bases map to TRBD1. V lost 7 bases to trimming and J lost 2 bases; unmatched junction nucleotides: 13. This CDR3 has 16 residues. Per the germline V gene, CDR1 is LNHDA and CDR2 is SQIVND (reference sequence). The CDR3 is CASINSARQGNTEAFF. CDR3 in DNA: TGTGCCAGTATAAACTCGGCTCGACAGGGAAACACTGAAGCTTTCTTT. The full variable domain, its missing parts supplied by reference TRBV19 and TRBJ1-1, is DGGITQSPKYLFRKEGQNVTLSCEQNLNHDAMYWYRQDPGQGLRLIYYSQIVNDFQKGDIAEGYSVSREKKESFPLTVTSAQKNPTAFYLCASINSARQGNTEAFFGQGTRLTVV.

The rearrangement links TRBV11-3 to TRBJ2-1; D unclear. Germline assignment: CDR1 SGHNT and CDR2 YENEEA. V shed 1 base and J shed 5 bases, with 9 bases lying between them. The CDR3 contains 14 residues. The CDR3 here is CASSLGLPNNEQFF. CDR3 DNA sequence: TGTGCCAGCAGCTTAGGACTTCCGAACAATGAGCAGTTCTTC.

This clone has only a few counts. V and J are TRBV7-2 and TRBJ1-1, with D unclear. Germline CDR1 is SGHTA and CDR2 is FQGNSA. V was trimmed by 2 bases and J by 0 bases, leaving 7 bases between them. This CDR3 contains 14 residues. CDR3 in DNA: TGTGCCAGCAGCTTAAACAGAATGAACACTGAAGCTTTCTTT. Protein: CASSLNRMNTEAFF.

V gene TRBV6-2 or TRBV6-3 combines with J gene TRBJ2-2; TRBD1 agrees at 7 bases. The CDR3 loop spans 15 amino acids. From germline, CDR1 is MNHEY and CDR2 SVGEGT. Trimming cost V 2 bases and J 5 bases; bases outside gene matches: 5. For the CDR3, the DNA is TGTGCCAGCAGTTACATCGCAGGGGGAACCGGGGAGCTGTTTTTT. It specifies CASSYIAGGTGELFF.

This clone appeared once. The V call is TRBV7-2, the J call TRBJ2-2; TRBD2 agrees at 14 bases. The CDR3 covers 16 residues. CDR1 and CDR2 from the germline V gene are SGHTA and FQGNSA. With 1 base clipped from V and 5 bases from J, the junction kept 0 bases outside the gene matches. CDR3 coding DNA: TGTGCCAGCAGCTTAGGGACTAGCGGGAGGACCGGGGAGCTGTTTTTT. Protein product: CASSLGTSGRTGELFF.

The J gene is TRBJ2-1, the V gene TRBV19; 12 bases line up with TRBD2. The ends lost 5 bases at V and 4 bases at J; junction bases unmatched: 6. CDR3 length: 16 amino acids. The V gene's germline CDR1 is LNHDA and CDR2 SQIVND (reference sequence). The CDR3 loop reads CASSALLAGGYNEQFF. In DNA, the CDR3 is TGTGCCAGTAGTGCGCTACTAGCGGGAGGTTACAATGAGCAGTTCTTC.

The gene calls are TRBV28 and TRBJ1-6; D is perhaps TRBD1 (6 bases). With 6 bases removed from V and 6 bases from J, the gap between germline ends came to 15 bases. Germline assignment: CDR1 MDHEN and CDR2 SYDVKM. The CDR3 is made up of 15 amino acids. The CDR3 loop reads CASSEGVRGNSPLHF. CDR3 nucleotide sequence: TGTGCCAGCAGCGAGGGGGTACGGGGTAATTCACCCCTCCACTTT.

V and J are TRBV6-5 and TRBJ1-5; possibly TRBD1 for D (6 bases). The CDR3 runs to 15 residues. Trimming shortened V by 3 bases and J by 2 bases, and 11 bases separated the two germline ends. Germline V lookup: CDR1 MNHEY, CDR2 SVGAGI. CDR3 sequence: CASSYGGAGNQPQHF. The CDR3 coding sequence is TGTGCCAGCAGTTATGGGGGCGCGGGCAATCAGCCCCAGCATTTT.

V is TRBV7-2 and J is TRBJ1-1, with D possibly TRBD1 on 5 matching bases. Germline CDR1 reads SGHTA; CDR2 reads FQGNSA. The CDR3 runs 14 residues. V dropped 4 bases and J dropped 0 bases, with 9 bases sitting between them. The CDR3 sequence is CASSSQTVNTEAFF. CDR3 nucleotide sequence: TGTGCCAGCAGCTCGCAGACAGTGAACACTGAAGCTTTCTTT.

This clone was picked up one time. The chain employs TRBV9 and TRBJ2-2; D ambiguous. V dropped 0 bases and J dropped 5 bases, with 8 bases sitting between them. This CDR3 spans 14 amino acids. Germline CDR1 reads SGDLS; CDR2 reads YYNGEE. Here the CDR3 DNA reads TGTGCCAGCAGCGTAGTGTCCAGTACCGGGGAGCTGTTTTTT. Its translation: CASSVVSSTGELFF.

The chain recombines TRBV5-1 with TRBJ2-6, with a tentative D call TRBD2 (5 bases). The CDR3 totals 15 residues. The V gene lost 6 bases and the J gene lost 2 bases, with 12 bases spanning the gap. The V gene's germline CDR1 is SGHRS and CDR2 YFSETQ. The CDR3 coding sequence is TGCGCCAGCACCGACACCGGGGCTGGGGCCAACGTCCTGACTTTC. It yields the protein CASTDTGAGANVLTF.

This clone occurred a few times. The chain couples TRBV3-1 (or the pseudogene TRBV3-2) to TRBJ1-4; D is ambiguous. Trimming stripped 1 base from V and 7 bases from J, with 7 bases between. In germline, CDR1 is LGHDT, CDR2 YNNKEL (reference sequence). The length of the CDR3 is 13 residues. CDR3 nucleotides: TGTGCCAGCAGCCAAGCTGTTGTTGAAAAACTGTTTTTT. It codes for CASSQAVVEKLFF.

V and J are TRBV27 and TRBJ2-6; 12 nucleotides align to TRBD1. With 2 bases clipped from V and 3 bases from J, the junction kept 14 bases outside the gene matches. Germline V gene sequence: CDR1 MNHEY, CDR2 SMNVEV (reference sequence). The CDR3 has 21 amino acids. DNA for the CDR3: TGTGCCAGCAGTTTAAGGTATCTAGGGGGACAGGGGGCTATTGGGGCCAACGTCCTGACTTTC. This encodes CASSLRYLGGQGAIGANVLTF.

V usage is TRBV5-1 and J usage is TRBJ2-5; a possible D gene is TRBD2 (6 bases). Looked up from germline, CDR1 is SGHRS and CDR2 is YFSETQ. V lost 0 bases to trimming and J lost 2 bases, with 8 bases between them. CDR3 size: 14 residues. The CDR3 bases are TGCGCCAGCAGCTTGGATGCGGGGCAAGAGACCCAGTACTTC. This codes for CASSLDAGQETQYF.